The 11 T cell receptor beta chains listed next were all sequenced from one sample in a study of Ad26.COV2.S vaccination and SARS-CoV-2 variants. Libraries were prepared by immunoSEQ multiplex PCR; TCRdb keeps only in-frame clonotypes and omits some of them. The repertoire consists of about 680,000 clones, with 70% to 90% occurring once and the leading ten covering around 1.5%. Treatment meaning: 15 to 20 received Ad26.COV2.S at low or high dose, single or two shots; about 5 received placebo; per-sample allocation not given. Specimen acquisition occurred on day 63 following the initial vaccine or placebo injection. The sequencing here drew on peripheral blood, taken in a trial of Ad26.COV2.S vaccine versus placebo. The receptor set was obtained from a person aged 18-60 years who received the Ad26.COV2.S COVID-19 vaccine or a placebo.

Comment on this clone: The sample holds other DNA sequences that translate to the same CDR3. CDR3 bases: TGTGCCAGCAGCTTAACTAATGAAAAACTGTTTTTT. Translated, it gives CASSLTNEKLFF. The chain links TRBV7-9 to TRBJ1-4; D not certain. V lost 2 bases and J lost 2, with 0 bases in between. The CDR3 loop spans 12 amino acids. Looked up from germline, CDR1 is SEHNR and CDR2 is FQNEAQ (reference sequence). Full variable domain (missing parts from reference TRBV7-9 and TRBJ1-4): DTGVSQNPRHKITKRGQNVTFRCDPISEHNRLYWYRQTLGQGPEFLTYFQNEAQLEKSRLLSDRFSAERPKGSFSTLEIQRTEQGDSAMYLCASSLTNEKLFFGSGTQLSVL.

The CDR3 bases are TGTGCCAGCTCACCGTTCGACAGGGGGGGGGTCAATGAGCAGTTCTTC. Amino acids: CASSPFDRGGVNEQFF. The V and J genes are TRBV18 and TRBJ2-1, with 9 bases fitting TRBD1. Germline V gene lookup returns CDR1 KGHSH and CDR2 LQKENI. The length of the CDR3 is 16 residues. The V and J ends lost 3 bases and 6 bases, in that order; junction bases with no gene match: 9.

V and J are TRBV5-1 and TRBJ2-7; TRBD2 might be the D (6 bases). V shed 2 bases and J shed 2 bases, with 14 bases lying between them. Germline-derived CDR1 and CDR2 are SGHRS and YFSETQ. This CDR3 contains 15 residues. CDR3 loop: CASSFDGGYTYEQYF. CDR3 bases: TGCGCCAGCAGCTTCGATGGGGGGTACACCTACGAGCAGTACTTC.

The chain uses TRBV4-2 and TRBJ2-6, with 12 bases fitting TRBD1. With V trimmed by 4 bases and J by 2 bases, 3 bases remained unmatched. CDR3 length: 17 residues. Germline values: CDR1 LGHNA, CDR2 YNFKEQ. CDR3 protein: CASSRGTGGAGANVLTF. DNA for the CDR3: TGTGCCAGCAGCCGTGGGACAGGGGGCGCTGGGGCCAACGTCCTGACTTTC.

This chain's CDR3 is CASSIQTGRYGYTF. The CDR3 DNA is TGTGCCAGTAGTATCCAAACAGGGCGGTATGGCTACACCTTC. This sequence joins TRBV19 and TRBJ1-2; D possibly corresponds to TRBD1 (6 bases). The CDR3 covers 14 residues. CDR1 is LNHDA and CDR2 is SQIVND in the germline V gene (reference sequence). V shed 3 bases and J shed 5 bases, with 13 bases lying between them.

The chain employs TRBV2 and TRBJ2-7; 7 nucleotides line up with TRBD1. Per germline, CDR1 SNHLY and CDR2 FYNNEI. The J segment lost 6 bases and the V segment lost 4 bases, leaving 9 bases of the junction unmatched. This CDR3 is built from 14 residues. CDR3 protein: CASSVLTGEVEQYF. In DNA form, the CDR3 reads TGTGCCAGCAGTGTGCTAACAGGGGAAGTCGAGCAGTACTTC.

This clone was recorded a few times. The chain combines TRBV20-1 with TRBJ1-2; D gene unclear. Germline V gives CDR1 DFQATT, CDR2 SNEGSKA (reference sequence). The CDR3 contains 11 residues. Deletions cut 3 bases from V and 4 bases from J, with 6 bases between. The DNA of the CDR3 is TGCAGTGCTAGGGGGATCTATGGCTACACCTTC. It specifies CSARGIYGYTF.

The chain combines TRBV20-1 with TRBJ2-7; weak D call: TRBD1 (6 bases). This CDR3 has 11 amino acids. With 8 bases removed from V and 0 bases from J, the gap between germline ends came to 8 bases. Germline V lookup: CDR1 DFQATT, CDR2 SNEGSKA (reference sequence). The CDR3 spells CSCRGSYEQYF. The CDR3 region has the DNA TGCAGTTGCAGGGGCTCCTACGAGCAGTACTTC.

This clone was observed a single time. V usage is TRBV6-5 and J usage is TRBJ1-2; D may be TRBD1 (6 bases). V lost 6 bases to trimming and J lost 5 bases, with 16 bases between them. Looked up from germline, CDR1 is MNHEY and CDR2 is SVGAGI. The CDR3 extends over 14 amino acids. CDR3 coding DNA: TGTGCCAGCAGGACGACAGGTGGCGGGTATGGCTACACCTTC. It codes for CASRTTGGGYGYTF.

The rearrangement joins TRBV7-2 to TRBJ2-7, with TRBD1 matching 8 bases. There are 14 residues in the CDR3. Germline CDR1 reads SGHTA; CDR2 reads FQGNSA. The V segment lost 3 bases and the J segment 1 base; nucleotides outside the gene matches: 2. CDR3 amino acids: CASSLDRVSYEQYF. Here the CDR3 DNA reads TGTGCCAGCAGCTTGGACAGGGTATCCTACGAGCAGTACTTC.

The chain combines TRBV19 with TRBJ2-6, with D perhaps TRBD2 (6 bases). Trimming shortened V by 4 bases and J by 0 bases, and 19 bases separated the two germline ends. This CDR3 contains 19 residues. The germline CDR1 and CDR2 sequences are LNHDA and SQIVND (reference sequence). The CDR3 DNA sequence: TGTGCCAGTAGTACAACGGGACTCCGTGGACCCTCTGGGGCCAACGTCCTGACTTTC. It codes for CASSTTGLRGPSGANVLTF.